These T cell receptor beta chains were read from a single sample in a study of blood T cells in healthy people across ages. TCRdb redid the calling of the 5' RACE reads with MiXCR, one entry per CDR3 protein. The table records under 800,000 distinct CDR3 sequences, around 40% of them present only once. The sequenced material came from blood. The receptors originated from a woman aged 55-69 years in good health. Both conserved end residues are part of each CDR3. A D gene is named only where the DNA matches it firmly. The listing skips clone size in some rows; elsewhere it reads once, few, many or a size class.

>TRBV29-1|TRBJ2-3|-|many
CSVVGTPGGTDTQYF
TGCAGCGTGGTTGGGACCCCAGGGGGCACAGATACGCAGTATTTT
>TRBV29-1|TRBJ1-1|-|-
CSVDPQGNPEAFF
TGCAGCGTTGACCCCCAGGGAAACCCTGAAGCTTTCTTT
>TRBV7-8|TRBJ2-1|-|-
CASSSPKSSVGYNEQFF
TGTGCCAGCAGCTCGCCTAAGAGTAGTGTGGGTTACAATGAGCAGTTCTTC
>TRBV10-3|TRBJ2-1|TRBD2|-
CAIGTSGGGHNEQFF
TGTGCCATCGGGACTAGCGGGGGGGGACACAATGAGCAGTTCTTC
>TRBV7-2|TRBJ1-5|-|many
CASSLSSRSNQPQHF
TGTGCCAGCAGCTTATCGTCCCGGAGCAATCAGCCCCAGCATTTT
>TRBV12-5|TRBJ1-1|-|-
CASGLGARNTEAFF
TGTGCTAGTGGTTTGGGGGCGCGGAACACTGAAGCTTTCTTT
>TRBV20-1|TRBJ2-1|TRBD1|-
CSARGTGRFSYNEQFF
TGCAGTGCTAGAGGGACAGGGAGATTCTCCTACAATGAGCAGTTCTTC
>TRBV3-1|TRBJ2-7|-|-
CASSSGLLGAQYF
TGTGCCAGCAGCTCCGGACTACTCGGCGCCCAGTACTTC
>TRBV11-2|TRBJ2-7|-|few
CASSFNHEQYF
TGTGCCAGCAGCTTTAACCACGAGCAGTACTTC
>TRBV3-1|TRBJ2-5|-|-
CASSQALGRSGETQYF
TGTGCCAGCAGCCAAGCCCTGGGCAGATCCGGGGAGACCCAGTACTTC
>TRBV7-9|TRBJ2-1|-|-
CASSPVFLSYNEQFF
TGTGCCAGCAGCCCAGTCTTCCTCTCCTACAATGAGCAGTTCTTC
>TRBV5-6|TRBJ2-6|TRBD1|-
CASSRGQAAFTSGANVLTF
TGTGCCAGCAGCAGAGGACAGGCCGCGTTTACATCTGGGGCCAACGTCCTGACTTTC
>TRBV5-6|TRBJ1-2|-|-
CASSLVQPNYGYTF
TGTGCCAGCAGCTTGGTACAGCCTAACTACGGCTACACCTTC
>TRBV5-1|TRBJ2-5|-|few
CASSLGGGFETQYF
TGCGCCAGCAGCTTGGGTGGAGGGTTTGAGACCCAGTACTTC
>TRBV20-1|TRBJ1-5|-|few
CSAHEQFRQPQHF
TGCAGTGCTCACGAACAGTTCAGACAGCCCCAGCATTTT
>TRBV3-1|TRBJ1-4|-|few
CASSQQPGPGGEKLFF
TGTGCCAGCAGCCAACAACCGGGACCTGGGGGTGAAAAACTGTTTTTT
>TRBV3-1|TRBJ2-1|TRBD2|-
CASSRWDYYNEQFF
TGTGCCAGCAGCCGCTGGGACTATTACAATGAGCAGTTCTTC
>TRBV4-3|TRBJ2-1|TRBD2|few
CASSQDTASGGHHEQFF
TGCGCCAGCAGCCAAGATACGGCTAGCGGAGGCCACCATGAGCAGTTCTTC
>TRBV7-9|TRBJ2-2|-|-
CASSPTRPENTGELFF
TGTGCCAGCAGCCCTACTAGGCCCGAGAACACCGGGGAGCTGTTTTTT
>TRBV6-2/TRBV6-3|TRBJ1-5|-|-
CASSYIGATHQPQHF
TGTGCCAGCAGTTACATAGGGGCTACCCATCAGCCCCAGCATTTT
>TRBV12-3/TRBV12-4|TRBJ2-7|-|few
CASTETTQPYNEQYF
TGTGCCAGCACTGAGACCACCCAGCCCTACAATGAGCAGTACTTC
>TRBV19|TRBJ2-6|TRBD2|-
CASSIRPSGSLRSGANVLTF
TGTGCCAGTAGTATCCGGCCTAGCGGGAGTCTACGTTCTGGGGCCAACGTCCTGACTTTC
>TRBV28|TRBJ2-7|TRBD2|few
CASRSSGSGYEQYF
TGTGCCAGCAGATCTAGCGGGAGTGGGTACGAGCAGTACTTC
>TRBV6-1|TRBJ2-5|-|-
CASILTGVQETQYF
TGTGCCAGCATTTTGACAGGCGTCCAAGAGACCCAGTACTTC
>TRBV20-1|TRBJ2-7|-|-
CSSKPVPASYEQYF
TGCAGTTCCAAACCTGTTCCCGCCTCCTACGAGCAGTACTTC
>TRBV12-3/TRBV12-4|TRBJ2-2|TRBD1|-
CASSSGQGATHNTGELFF
TGTGCCAGCAGCTCGGGACAGGGGGCCACACACAACACCGGGGAGCTGTTTTTT
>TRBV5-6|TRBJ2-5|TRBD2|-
CASSPRGGVQETQYF
TGTGCCAGCAGCCCCCGGGGGGGCGTTCAAGAGACCCAGTACTTC
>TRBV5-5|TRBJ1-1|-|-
CASSPATEAFF
TGTGCCAGCAGCCCAGCCACTGAAGCTTTCTTT
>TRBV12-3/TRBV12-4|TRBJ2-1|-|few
CASSFAGSSYNEQFF
TGTGCCAGCAGTTTTGCGGGGAGCTCCTACAATGAGCAGTTCTTC
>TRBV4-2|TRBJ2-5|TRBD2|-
CVSSQRLDSGKGETQYF
TGTGTCAGCAGCCAAAGACTGGATAGCGGGAAGGGGGAGACCCAGTACTTC
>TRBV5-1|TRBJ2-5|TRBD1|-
CASSEGQGLKETQYF
TGCGCCAGCAGCGAAGGACAGGGGTTAAAAGAGACCCAGTACTTC
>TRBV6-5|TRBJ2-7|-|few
CASSYSSGAEQYF
TGTGCCAGCAGTTACTCTAGCGGAGCCGAGCAGTACTTC
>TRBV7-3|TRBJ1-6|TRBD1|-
CASSPGTGVGSPLHF
TGTGCCAGCAGCCCAGGGACAGGGGTAGGCTCACCCCTCCACTTT
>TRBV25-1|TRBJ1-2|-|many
CASTLQGRYTF
TGTGCCAGCACCCTCCAGGGGAGGTACACCTTC
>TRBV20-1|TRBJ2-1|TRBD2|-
CSARPGTSGRSEQFF
TGCAGTGCACGACCCGGGACTAGCGGGAGGAGTGAGCAGTTCTTC
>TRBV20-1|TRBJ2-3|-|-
CSAGVGSTDTQYF
TGCAGTGCGGGAGTCGGGAGCACAGATACGCAGTATTTT
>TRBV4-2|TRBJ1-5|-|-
CASSPSAGDYRNQPQHF
TGTGCCAGCAGCCCCTCGGCGGGTGATTACCGCAATCAGCCCCAGCATTTT
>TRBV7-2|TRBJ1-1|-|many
CASSLRGLNTEAFF
TGTGCCAGCAGTTTAAGGGGACTGAACACTGAAGCTTTCTTT
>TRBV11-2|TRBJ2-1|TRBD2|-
CASSISGNERNEQFF
TGTGCCAGCAGCATTAGCGGGAACGAGAGAAATGAGCAGTTCTTC
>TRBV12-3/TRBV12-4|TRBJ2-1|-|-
CASSLALGVGEQFF
TGTGCCAGCAGTTTAGCGCTGGGGGTTGGTGAGCAGTTCTTC
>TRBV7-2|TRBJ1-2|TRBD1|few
CASSSRTGEHYGYTF
TGTGCCAGCAGCTCCCGGACAGGGGAGCACTATGGCTACACCTTC
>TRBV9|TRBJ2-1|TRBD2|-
CASSVASGSDVEQFF
TGTGCCAGCAGCGTAGCTAGCGGGAGTGACGTTGAGCAGTTCTTC
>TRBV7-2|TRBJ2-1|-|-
CASSLGMGGHNEQLF
TGTGCCAGCAGCTTAGGGATGGGAGGACACAATGAGCAGCTCTTC
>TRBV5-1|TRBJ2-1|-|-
CASSLGQSIIYNEQFF
TGCGCCAGCAGCCTCGGACAGAGTATTATTTACAATGAGCAGTTCTTC
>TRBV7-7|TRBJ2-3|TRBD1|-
CAISDRDTDTQYF
TGTGCCATCTCTGACAGGGACACAGATACGCAGTATTTT
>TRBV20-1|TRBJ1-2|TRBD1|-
CSADYSTGSYGYTF
TGCAGTGCTGATTATTCGACAGGGAGCTATGGCTACACCTTC
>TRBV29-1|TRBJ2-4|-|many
CSVEHTGEGVLAKNIQYF
TGCAGCGTTGAACATACGGGAGAGGGAGTTCTAGCCAAAAACATTCAGTACTTC
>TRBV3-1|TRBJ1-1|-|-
CASSQRGASGAFF
TGTGCCAGCAGCCAAAGAGGGGCGTCTGGAGCTTTCTTT
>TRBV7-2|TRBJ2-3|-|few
CASSFREATDTQYF
TGTGCCAGCAGCTTTAGGGAAGCCACAGATACGCAGTATTTT
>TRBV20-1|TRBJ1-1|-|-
CSASSIVNTEAFF
TGCAGTGCCTCATCAATAGTGAACACTGAAGCTTTCTTT
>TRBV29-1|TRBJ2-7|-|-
CSVSSGRYEQYF
TGCAGCGTTTCATCAGGCCGCTACGAGCAGTACTTC
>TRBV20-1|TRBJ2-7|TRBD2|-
CSASAPGLVSYEQYF
TGCAGTGCTAGCGCCCCGGGACTAGTTTCCTACGAGCAGTACTTC
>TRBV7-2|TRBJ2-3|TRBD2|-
CASSPRTSVIDTQYF
TGTGCCAGCAGCCCCCGGACTAGCGTAATAGATACGCAGTATTTT